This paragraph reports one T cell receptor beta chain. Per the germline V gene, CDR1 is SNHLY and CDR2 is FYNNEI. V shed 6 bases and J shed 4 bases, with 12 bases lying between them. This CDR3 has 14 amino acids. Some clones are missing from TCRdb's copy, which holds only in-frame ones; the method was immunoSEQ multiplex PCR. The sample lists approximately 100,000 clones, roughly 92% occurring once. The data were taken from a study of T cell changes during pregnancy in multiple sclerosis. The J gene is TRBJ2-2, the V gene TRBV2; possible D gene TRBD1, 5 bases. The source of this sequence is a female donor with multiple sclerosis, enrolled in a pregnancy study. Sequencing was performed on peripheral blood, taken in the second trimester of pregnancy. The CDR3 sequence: CASSLPTATGELFF. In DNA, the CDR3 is TGTGCCAGCAGCCTACCGACAGCCACCGGGGAGCTGTTTTTT.